What follows are 14 T cell receptor beta chains derived from one specimen sequenced in a study of beta chain features in type 1 diabetes. The isolated RNA, all of it, was reverse transcribed, so expressed TCRB transcripts were what got sequenced. The method was immunoSEQ multiplex PCR; TCRdb's version includes in-frame clones alone and lacks a portion of them. This table has approximately 150,000 clones, 8.5% to 12% appearing once. The sequenced sample consisted of naive CD4+ T cells from blood. Source of these receptors: a man aged 18 to 30 in good health.

V gene TRBV20-1 combines with J gene TRBJ1-2; 8 nucleotides match TRBD1. V dropped 4 bases and J dropped 6; count of bases not matched to a gene: 1. CDR1 and CDR2 (germline): DFQATT, SNEGSKA (reference sequence). The CDR3 has 11 residues. CDR3 amino acids: CSANRGDGYTF. The CDR3 DNA sequence: TGCAGTGCTAACAGGGGGGATGGCTACACCTTC.

This chain links TRBV2 with TRBJ2-2; TRBD2 aligns across 13 bases. J lost 4 bases, V lost 5 bases, and 4 bases had no gene match. Germline V gene lookup returns CDR1 SNHLY and CDR2 FYNNEI. The CDR3 totals 16 residues. CDR3 region: CASSYTSGGATGELFF. The CDR3 nucleotides are TGTGCCAGCAGTTACACTAGCGGGGGGGCCACCGGGGAGCTGTTTTTT.

This clone was seen a handful of times. The rearrangement links TRBV7-9 to TRBJ2-5, with 11 bases aligning to TRBD2. CDR1 SEHNR and CDR2 FQNEAQ come from the germline V gene (reference sequence). This CDR3 has 15 amino acids. J lost 5 bases, V lost 1 base, and 3 bases had no gene match. The CDR3 DNA reads TGTGCCAGCAGCTTAGTAGCGGGGGGGCGTGAGACCCAGTACTTC. Its protein is CASSLVAGGRETQYF. The whole variable domain, remainder taken from reference TRBV7-9 and TRBJ2-5, is DTGVSQNPRHKITKRGQNVTFRCDPISEHNRLYWYRQTLGQGPEFLTYFQNEAQLEKSRLLSDRFSAERPKGSFSTLEIQRTEQGDSAMYLCASSLVAGGRETQYFGPGTRLLVL.

This chain joins TRBV28 and TRBJ2-7; D might be TRBD1 (6 bases). V was clipped by 5 bases and J by 2 bases, with 13 bases between them. This CDR3 contains 14 residues. Germline lookup yields CDR1 MDHEN and CDR2 SYDVKM. CDR3 amino acids: CASSPQGLTYEQYF. DNA of the CDR3: TGTGCCAGCAGTCCACAGGGTTTAACCTACGAGCAGTACTTC. The full variable domain, its missing parts supplied by reference TRBV28 and TRBJ2-7, is DVKVTQSSRYLVKRTGEKVFLECVQDMDHENMFWYRQDPGLGLRLIYFSYDVKMKEKGDIPEGYSVSREKKERFSLILESASTNQTSMYLCASSPQGLTYEQYFGPGTRLTVT.

Regarding this clone: Compared with germline, one end of the junction differs, possibly owing to a read error. V gene TRBV2 combines with J gene TRBJ1-5, with 8 positions matching TRBD1. The germline CDR1 and CDR2 sequences are SNHLY and FYNNEI. This CDR3 has 15 residues. DNA for the CDR3: TGTGCCAGCAGCAACGGACAGGGTAGCAGTCAGCCCCAGCATTTT. Its protein product is CASSNGQGSSQPQHF.

Regarding this clone: Additional DNA sequences in this sample encode the identical CDR3. V and J are TRBV11-2 and TRBJ1-2; weak D call: TRBD1 (5 bases). Trimming stripped 4 bases from V and 6 bases from J, with 18 bases between. This CDR3 is 15 amino acids long. Germline CDR1 is SGHAT and CDR2 is FQNNGV. CDR3 DNA: TGTGCCAGCAGCTCCACCTTGCGGGGCGTCGATGGCTACACCTTC. Translating gives CASSSTLRGVDGYTF.

As DNA, the CDR3 is TGTGCCAGCAGCTTAGGGACAGGCCCCATCTACGAGCAGTACTTC. Amino acid sequence: CASSLGTGPIYEQYF. This rearrangement joins TRBV7-2 to TRBJ2-7; the match to TRBD1 covers 7 bases. V dropped 1 base and J dropped 3; count of bases not matched to a gene: 6. The CDR3 sequence is 15 residues long. Germline V gene data show CDR1 as SGHTA and CDR2 as FQGNSA.

This clone was counted a few times. The rearrangement links TRBV18 to TRBJ2-7; 8 bases are a match to TRBD1. Germline V gene data show CDR1 as KGHSH and CDR2 as LQKENI. There are 15 residues in the CDR3. V trimming: 2 bases; J trimming: 5 bases; junction bases outside the gene matches: 8. CDR3: CASSPRLAGGDEQYF. CDR3 DNA sequence: TGTGCCAGCTCACCAAGGCTGGCAGGGGGCGACGAGCAGTACTTC.

This clone came up a few times. V is TRBV27 and J is TRBJ2-7; 7 nucleotides agree with TRBD1. The CDR3 covers 15 residues. Unmatched junction bases numbered 8, after V lost 5 bases and J lost 1 base. Germline V gives CDR1 MNHEY, CDR2 SMNVEV (reference sequence). In DNA form, the CDR3 reads TGTGCCAGCAGTCCTTTTGGGACAGAGTCCTACGAGCAGTACTTC. This sequence encodes CASSPFGTESYEQYF.

In its sample, this clone was seen a few times. This chain uses TRBV2 with TRBJ2-5; the D is unclear. The germline CDR1 and CDR2 sequences are SNHLY and FYNNEI. This CDR3 contains 11 residues. Deletions cut 6 bases from V and 1 base from J, with 3 bases between. CDR3 DNA: TGTGCCAGCAGCCTCCAAGAGACCCAGTACTTC. Its protein is CASSLQETQYF. The full variable domain, with the rest looked up from reference TRBV2 and TRBJ2-5, is EPEVTQTPSHQVTQMGQEVILRCVPISNHLYFYWYRQILGQKVEFLVSFYNNEISEKSEIFDDQFSVERPDGSNFTLKIRSTKLEDSAMYFCASSLQETQYFGPGTRLLVL.

This rearrangement joins TRBV5-8 to TRBJ1-2, with 7 bases aligning to TRBD1. Germline values: CDR1 SGHTS, CDR2 YDEGEE. The CDR3 extends over 17 amino acids. Trimming cost V 1 base and J 1 base; bases outside gene matches: 10. The CDR3 loop reads CASSLTTGTHLNYGYTF. The DNA of the CDR3 is TGTGCCAGCAGCTTGACGACAGGGACCCACCTTAACTATGGCTACACCTTC.

This clone was found a few times. The chain employs TRBV9 and TRBJ2-1; possible D gene TRBD1, 6 bases. V dropped 0 bases and J dropped 7 bases, with 14 bases sitting between them. This CDR3 is 15 amino acids long. Germline assignment: CDR1 SGDLS and CDR2 YYNGEE. The CDR3 nucleotides read TGTGCCAGCAGCGTAGACCCAGTGACAGGAAATGAGCAGTTCTTC. It specifies CASSVDPVTGNEQFF. The full variable domain, in which reference TRBV9 and TRBJ2-1 provide the parts outside the CDR3, is DSGVTQTPKHLITATGQRVTLRCSPRSGDLSVYWYQQSLDQGLQFLIQYYNGEERAKGNILERFSAQQFPDLHSELNLSSLELGDSALYFCASSVDPVTGNEQFFGPGTRLTVL.

The chain recombines TRBV7-2 with TRBJ1-3, with TRBD1 matching 7 bases. V shed 7 bases and J 2 bases; nucleotides not matched to a gene: 8. The CDR3 runs 15 residues. Germline CDR1 is SGHTA and CDR2 is FQGNSA. The CDR3 coding sequence is TGTGCCAGCAACCCACGCCAGGGGGCTGGAAACACCATATATTTT. It yields the protein CASNPRQGAGNTIYF.

The chain combines TRBV5-4 with TRBJ1-3; 8 bases line up with TRBD1. Per germline, CDR1 SGHNT and CDR2 YYREEE (reference sequence). The CDR3 runs to 13 residues. V lost 3 bases to trimming and J lost 8 bases; unmatched junction nucleotides: 4. This CDR3 reads CASSSGQGDTIYF. As DNA, the CDR3 is TGTGCCAGCAGCTCCGGACAGGGCGACACCATATATTTT.